The clone carrying this TCR beta chain showed up just a few times. The antigen is not known. The CDR3 runs to 14 residues. With molecular barcodes, quantitative 5'-RACE was used to make the TCR beta libraries. A single record per CDR3 protein comes from TCRdb applying MiXCR to the 5' RACE reads. The table has under 550,000 distinct CDR3 sequences, roughly 26% seen once. The source of the sample is a study of CD8 T cells in ankylosing spondylitis. Study-wide results and caveats: A TCR beta motif of fewer than 10 highly homologous variants seemed to mark ankylosing spondylitis blood. There was reportedly significant enrichment of clones that were disease-linked in matched ankylosing spondylitis synovial fluid. Certain motif variants had earlier appeared in reactive arthritis synovial fluid and blood.

Input material: blood, either unsorted or a sorted T cell fraction (not recorded which). The chain carries TRBV21-1 and TRBJ1-2. TRBV21-1 is a known pseudogene. The sequence derives from a male donor with ankylosing spondylitis. This CDR3 reads CASSKTGGPRGYTF. The DNA for the CDR3 is TGTGCCAGCAGCAAGACAGGAGGGCCCAGAGGCTACACCTTC.